This T cell receptor beta chain was found in a study of post-analysis software for immune sequencing data. Across the whole study: Several disease courses (relapsing-remitting, secondary progressive and progressive-relapsing) of multiple sclerosis were included.

Study-wide findings and caveats: The authors found that F measure strongly co-clustered same-batch samples. People with multiple sclerosis had a significantly lower normalized Chao1 diversity than controls did. Patients used five TRBV segments, including TRBV5-6, TRBV5-1 and TRBV20-1, more often than controls.

As for this clonotype: The antigen is undetermined.

Germline CDR1 and CDR2: SGHKS and YYEKEE (reference sequence). This CDR3 contains 14 residues. V lost 3 bases to trimming and J lost 8 bases; unmatched junction nucleotides: 5. Libraries were made from TCR beta cDNA, and they carried unique molecular identifiers. TCRdb independently ran MiXCR on the PCR reads; one entry per CDR3 protein. This sample has about 820,000 distinct CDR3 sequences, with approximately 57% found just once. This clonotype was obtained from a girl between 5 and 17 years old with multiple sclerosis. Sequencing input: blood. The rearrangement links TRBV5-5 to TRBJ2-1; 10 bases line up with TRBD2. CDR3 DNA: TGTGCCAGCAGCTGGAGGACTAGCGGAGATGAGCAGTTCTTC. Its protein product is CASSWRTSGDEQFF.